This entry features one T cell receptor beta chain sequence. It has no known antigen specificity. No much larger clone exists at a distance of one base, and base qualities are not known. Using the deep immunoSEQ assay, multiplex PCR amplified TCR CDR3 regions from genomic DNA. Extracted genomic DNA from each cell subset was distributed evenly across all wells of several immunoSEQ 96-well plates, and each plate was treated as a replicate. For sorted subsets, about 0.2 ug genomic DNA, equal to tens of thousands of T cell genomes, was loaded into each replicate PCR. Purified libraries were quantified with a Qubit 3.0 fluorometer, sized on a Bioanalyzer 2100, and re-quantified with the KAPA Library Quantification kit. Every immunoSEQ 96-well plate was sequenced on a dedicated single-read 150-cycle Illumina NextSeq 550 flow cell. Processing in the source paper ran as follows. Because only junctional sequences without quality scores were contained in the immunoSEQ output, filtering matching that applied to full-length reads could not be performed. To assign V/J genes and CDR3, sequences were annotated against IMGT germline references using PyIR, a Python wrapper for IgBLAST v1.9. Any read was removed if the V/J assignment was weak (E-value above 1e-6), the CDR3 was missing, or the read contained stop codons, out-of-frame junctions, or ambiguous translated residues. V3J clonotypes were defined by identical inferred V gene, J gene, and CDR3 amino acid sequence. The percentage overlap between two repertoires was calculated by dividing the number of shared unique clonotypes by the size of the smaller repertoire. Richness of each repertoire was evaluated using RTK rarefaction, the Chao1 estimator, and Recon v2.1 estimates of unobserved clonotypes. For all TCRbeta clonotypes obtained by the gDNA method from several donors, generation probabilities were computed with OLGA. The table comes from immuneACCESS by way of TCRdb, which keeps in-frame sequences with V and J called. Part of the clones is missing from these tables; in studies checked, under half for an unresolved V gene and the rest for unknown reasons. V and J calls plus clone size are reproduced from that table; the DNA served to infer D and trimming. Recorded for this sample are approximately 1.4 million clones; around 98% of them occurred a single time. Roughly 0.42% of the sample is taken by the ten largest.

These data are taken from a study of shared clonotypes between healthy human individuals (dated by TCRdb to the early 2020s). Some background on the complete study: The cohort comprised two women and a few men aged 18 to 49 years. Libraries were prepared and TCR repertoires were sequenced by different laboratories using diverse techniques, in order to increase sequencing depth and limit assay-specific biases. Blood TCR repertoires of roughly 5 healthy adults were deeply sequenced to estimate repertoire size and the extent of clonotype sharing between individuals. Per donor, three plates each were used for CD4 naive and CD4 memory, two for CD8 naive, and one for CD8 memory. Leukapheresis yielded between about 0.8 and 9.5 billion PBMCs per donor.

Donors were healthy HIV-negative adults with no recently reported acute infections or vaccinations. Every donor was a Caucasian adult living in Nashville, Tennessee, USA. Magnetic negative selection was used to enrich CD4+ T cells, after which naive cells were positively selected on CD45RA and the negative fraction became the memory subset. Blood was collected by leukapheresis, and PBMCs were isolated by Ficoll-Histopaque density gradient centrifugation and then cryopreserved in liquid nitrogen vapor phase. Analytical flow cytometry was used to check the purity and quantity of every magnetically sorted T cell population. Genomic DNA was isolated from each sorted fraction and quantified by UV absorbance on a Nanodrop 2000c. The study at large found these results: Larger estimated clonotype richness was generally found for naive subsets than for memory subsets. Based on pairwise subsampling, the degree of clonotype sharing among donors was expected to be affected by sequencing depth. Across a handful of donors, roughly 5% of naive CD4, approximately 3.6% of naive CD8, approximately 2.5% of memory CD4, and under 0.45% of memory CD8 clonotypes were shared. The small number of donors limited the genetic and exposure-history diversity represented. Higher generation probabilities were observed for clonotypes shared by all four sorted-subset donors than for non-shared clonotypes. Even with the large sequencing depth, rarefaction of the sorted-subset datasets indicated that sequencing was incomplete. Sampling was restricted to blood, and TCR repertoires in tissue are likely to differ from TCR repertoires in blood.

Input material: naive CD4+ T cells sorted from blood. The meaning of the sample's cell subset or site label: CD45RA+ positively selected. The sequence came from a man aged 30 to 45 in good health.

The nucleotide sequence reads as follows: TGCAGTGTCCCAGGTCCCGGGAGGTCGTTCTTC. Translated, this is CSVPGPGRSFF. The chain links TRBV20-1 with TRBJ2-1; 7 central bases correspond to TRBD2. Trimming takes 7 bases off V and 15 bases off J; junction bases not matched to a gene: 12. From the cysteine through the phenylalanine, the CDR3 covers 11 amino acids. The DNA shown is the 33-base CDR3, in frame from base 1. CDR1 is given as DFQATT and CDR2 as SNEGSKA, both from the germline V gene (reference sequence).